What follows are 3 T cell receptor beta chains derived from one specimen sequenced in a study of T cells in Graves' hyperthyroidism and ophthalmopathy (dated by TCRdb to 2018 to 2020). To prepare the library, multiplex PCR was applied. The run used an Illumina HiSeq 2000. The TCR beta CDR3 regions were amplified from the RNA transcripts. For the first round of RT-PCR on the TCR CDR3, the HTBI primer set was used together with the Qiagen OneStep RT-PCR kit. TCRdb handled the public reads itself, with Q25 trimming in fastp and clone calling in MiXCR, and kept productive beta chains. Here each entry gathers all rows of one CDR3 protein and keeps the most common genes and DNA. The sample records roughly 400,000 distinct CDR3 sequences, roughly 13% of which are singletons. The ten largest clones capture around 27% of the sample. Sequences were obtained from blood. The receptors shown here come from a man aged 45-60 years with Graves' ophthalmopathy.

This clonotype turned up a few times. The CDR3 here is CSVADSNQPQHF. DNA for the CDR3: TGCAGCGTTGCGGACAGCAATCAGCCCCAGCATTTT. This sequence joins TRBV29-1 and TRBJ1-5; D not resolved. This CDR3 comprises 12 residues. Per germline, CDR1 SQVTM and CDR2 ANQGSEA. V lost 4 bases to trimming and J lost 1 base, with 5 bases between them.

V gene TRBV27 combines with J gene TRBJ2-4; 10 bases are shared with TRBD2. J lost 3 bases, V lost 4 bases, and 9 bases had no gene match. The CDR3 contains 17 residues. From germline, CDR1 is MNHEY and CDR2 SMNVEV (reference sequence). The CDR3 spells CASSSLAGGRVKNIQYF. The CDR3 DNA reads TGTGCCAGCAGTTCCTTAGCGGGAGGCCGGGTCAAAAACATTCAGTACTTC.

This clonotype appeared many times. The genes are TRBV6-1 and TRBJ2-7; D unresolved. Germline assignment: CDR1 MNHNS and CDR2 SASEGT. The length of the CDR3 is 14 residues. The V gene lost 1 base and the J gene lost 0 bases, with 7 bases spanning the gap. The CDR3 nucleotides are TGTGCCAGCAGTGAAGGGCCCCACTCCTACGAGCAGTACTTC. Translation: CASSEGPHSYEQYF.